This record looks at one T cell receptor beta chain sequence and its context. Its antigen remains unidentified. PCR used 60 Vbeta primers and 13 Jbeta primers. The repertoire was sequenced with immunoSEQ multiplex PCR; TCRdb's copy has only in-frame clones and lacks some. In total, the table holds 80,000 or so clones. This record belongs to a study of cytomegalovirus exposure and HLA in healthy donors. General study results and limits: TCR beta chain V- and J-gene trimming was linked, in a later analysis, to a missense variant in DCLRE1C. The study put 150 to 200 TCR beta chains on its list as cytomegalovirus-associated. For cytomegalovirus status, the classifier reportedly gave diagnoses with high specificity and sensitivity.

This receptor was taken from a man aged 45 to 65 in good health and CMV-seropositive. The sequenced sample was PBMCs.

The CDR3 sequence is CASSPRQENTEAFF. Written as DNA, the CDR3 is TGTGCCAGCAGTCCAAGACAAGAGAACACTGAAGCTTTCTTT. The chain is built from TRBV6-5 and TRBJ1-1; D is undetermined. Trimming took 5 bases from V and 1 from J, leaving 11 bases between them. CDR1 MNHEY and CDR2 SVGAGI come from the germline V gene. The CDR3 loop spans 14 amino acids.